The 26 T cell receptor beta chains below all came from one sample that was sequenced in a study of cytomegalovirus exposure and HLA in healthy donors. Sequencing was performed with immunoSEQ multiplex PCR; in TCRdb, only in-frame clones are kept and a portion is missing. This sample has about 200,000 clones, with around 83% found just once. Sample: PBMCs. The receptors originated from a woman under 40 in good health and CMV-seropositive.

This chain uses TRBV4-2 with TRBJ1-2; the match to TRBD1 covers 10 bases. V was clipped by 2 bases and J by 5 bases; unmatched bases: 5. CDR1 LGHNA and CDR2 YNFKEQ come from the germline V gene. This CDR3 region has 15 residues. CDR3 protein: CASSQPTGGSYGYTF. DNA of the CDR3: TGTGCCAGCAGCCAACCGACAGGGGGCTCTTATGGCTACACCTTC.

The chain employs TRBV5-1 and TRBJ2-7; TRBD2 aligns across 11 bases. CDR1 SGHRS and CDR2 YFSETQ come from the germline V gene. The CDR3 extends over 18 amino acids. Trimming at V came to 1 base and at J to 5 bases, leaving 14 bases not matched to a gene. DNA for the CDR3: TGCGCCAGCAGCTTGTTTACACTCATAGCGGGAGGGCAGAACGAGCAGTACTTC. Its translation: CASSLFTLIAGGQNEQYF.

The J gene is TRBJ2-6, the V gene TRBV30; unclear D gene. The CDR3 consists of 13 residues. V lost 4 bases to trimming and J lost 4 bases, with 8 bases between them. The germline CDR1 and CDR2 sequences are GTSNPN and SVGIG (reference sequence). As DNA, the CDR3 is TGTGCCTGGACCGTTGGCGGGGCCAACGTCCTGACTTTC. Translated: CAWTVGGANVLTF. The variable domain in full, with the rest retrieved from reference TRBV30 and TRBJ2-6, is SQTIHQWPATLVQPVGSPLSLECTVEGTSNPNLYWYRQAAGRGLQLLFYSVGIGQISSEVPQNLSASRPQDRQFILSSKKLLLSDSGFYLCAWTVGGANVLTFGAGSRLTVL.

The chain uses TRBV7-6 and TRBJ1-4; possibly TRBD1 for D (5 bases). Germline CDR1 SGHVS, CDR2 FNYEAQ. Trimming left V 5 bases short and J 8 bases short, with 15 bases between. The length of the CDR3 is 14 residues. The DNA for the CDR3 is TGTGCCAGCAGCGTAGGGGCGATTGACGAAAAACTGTTTTTT. It specifies CASSVGAIDEKLFF.

V gene TRBV5-1 combines with J gene TRBJ2-3; TRBD1 might be the D (6 bases). From germline, CDR1 is SGHRS and CDR2 YFSETQ. The V end lost 4 bases, the J end lost 5 bases, and 23 bases lay between the germline ends. This CDR3 is 17 amino acids long. The CDR3 loop reads CASSPPLGQGMGDTQYF. The CDR3, as DNA: TGCGCCAGCAGCCCACCCTTAGGGCAGGGGATGGGAGATACGCAGTATTTT. Variable domain in full (rest from reference TRBV5-1 and TRBJ2-3): KAGVTQTPRYLIKTRGQQVTLSCSPISGHRSVSWYQQTPGQGLQFLFEYFSETQRNKGNFPGRFSGRQFSNSRSEMNVSTLELGDSALYLCASSPPLGQGMGDTQYFGPGTRLTVL.

CDR3 sequence reads: CASSVGPGVGPQHF. The CDR3 DNA is TGTGCCAGCAGCGTAGGGCCAGGGGTTGGGCCCCAGCATTTT. J is TRBJ1-5 and V is TRBV9, with D possibly being TRBD1 (6 bases). The CDR3 totals 14 residues. Germline assignment: CDR1 SGDLS and CDR2 YYNGEE. V was trimmed by 0 bases and J by 9 bases, leaving 13 bases between them.

This rearrangement joins TRBV2 to TRBJ2-1; 9 bases match TRBD2. The V gene end was trimmed by 6 bases and the J gene end by 9 bases; junction bases not matched to a gene: 18. Germline lookup yields CDR1 SNHLY and CDR2 FYNNEI. The CDR3 is 17 residues long. The CDR3 DNA is TGTGCCAGCAGAGAAATTTTAGCGGGGGCTTACATCAGTGAGCAGTTCTTC. Its protein is CASREILAGAYISEQFF.

V is TRBV15 and J is TRBJ1-5, with D uncertain. The CDR3 is 10 amino acids. The germline V gene encodes CDR1 LNHNV and CDR2 YYDKDF (reference sequence). In nucleotides, the CDR3 is TGTGCTACGGGGATGCAGCCCCAGCATTTT. Translated, it gives CATGMQPQHF.

The chain has TRBV25-1 and TRBJ2-7, with 7 positions matching TRBD1. Germline V gene lookup returns CDR1 MGHDK and CDR2 SYGVNS. V was pared by 2 bases and J by 1 base, with 5 bases of the junction left unmatched. CDR3 length equals 15 residues. The CDR3 DNA follows: TGTGCCAGCAGTGAACCCGGGACAGTTTCCTACGAGCAGTACTTC. Its translation: CASSEPGTVSYEQYF.

This clone came up a few times. The chain combines TRBV2 with TRBJ2-1, with D perhaps matching TRBD2 (5 bases). V was clipped by 6 bases and J by 3 bases, with 6 bases between them. From germline, CDR1 is SNHLY and CDR2 FYNNEI. This CDR3 is 12 amino acids long. This CDR3 reads CASRGVYNEQFF. The CDR3 DNA follows: TGTGCCAGCAGGGGAGTCTACAATGAGCAGTTCTTC.

This clone showed up just once. The J gene is TRBJ1-5, the V gene TRBV5-1; D uncertain. The CDR3 runs 15 residues. Germline V gene sequence: CDR1 SGHRS, CDR2 YFSETQ. V was shortened by 0 bases and J by 5 bases, with 12 bases between the two germline ends. The CDR3 loop is CASSLDSGPYQPQHF. For the CDR3, the DNA is TGCGCCAGCAGCTTGGACTCAGGTCCCTATCAGCCCCAGCATTTT.

The chain employs TRBV18 and TRBJ2-3; 9 nucleotides agree with TRBD1. The CDR3 sequence is 15 residues long. Trimming at V came to 4 bases and at J to 5 bases, leaving 7 bases not matched to a gene. CDR1 KGHSH and CDR2 LQKENI come from the germline V gene. The CDR3 loop reads CASSQLQGAQDTQYF. The CDR3 bases are TGTGCCAGCTCACAATTACAGGGGGCCCAAGATACGCAGTATTTT.

The chain employs TRBV19 and TRBJ1-1, with D possibly TRBD1 on 6 matching bases. This CDR3 spans 14 amino acids. Germline V gives CDR1 LNHDA, CDR2 SQIVND (reference sequence). The germline V and J ends were trimmed by 3 bases and 1 base, with 9 bases remaining between them. The CDR3 protein is CASSIVRGNTEAFF. The CDR3 DNA reads as TGTGCCAGTAGTATCGTCAGGGGGAACACTGAAGCTTTCTTT.

V usage is TRBV2 and J usage is TRBJ2-3; 9 bases fit TRBD2. The germline CDR1 and CDR2 sequences are SNHLY and FYNNEI. The CDR3 runs to 14 residues. Trimming cost V 2 bases and J 14 bases; bases outside gene matches: 11. For the CDR3, the DNA is TGTGCCAGCAGTGAAATGTTAGCGGGAGTAGGTTTGTATTTT. Protein: CASSEMLAGVGLYF.

CDR3 bases: TGTGCCAGCAGCTTTCCAGGGGGCGCCCCCAACACTGAAGCTTTCTTT. This gives the protein CASSFPGGAPNTEAFF. The rearrangement links TRBV5-6 to TRBJ1-1, with TRBD1 matching over 8 bases. From germline, CDR1 is SGHDT and CDR2 YYEEEE. The CDR3 has 16 amino acids. V shed 2 bases, J shed 2 bases, and the junction held 8 bases outside the gene matches.

This chain links TRBV30 with TRBJ2-1, with TRBD2 identical over 7 bases. CDR3 size: 13 residues. With 3 bases clipped from V and 4 bases from J, the junction kept 3 bases outside the gene matches. The germline gives CDR1 GTSNPN, CDR2 SVGIG (reference sequence). The CDR3 nucleotides are TGTGCCTGGAGCCTAGCGGAGTACAATGAGCAGTTCTTC. Its translation: CAWSLAEYNEQFF.

The V and J genes are TRBV2 and TRBJ1-1; D ambiguous. The CDR3 contains 13 residues. V was pared by 4 bases and J by 1 base, with 7 bases between. The germline V gene has CDR1 SNHLY and CDR2 FYNNEI. The CDR3 DNA reads as TGTGCCAGCAGTGTGGAGGGGAACACTGAAGCTTTCTTT. As protein: CASSVEGNTEAFF. Drawing the rest from reference TRBV2 and TRBJ1-1, the complete variable domain is EPEVTQTPSHQVTQMGQEVILRCVPISNHLYFYWYRQILGQKVEFLVSFYNNEISEKSEIFDDQFSVERPDGSNFTLKIRSTKLEDSAMYFCASSVEGNTEAFFGQGTRLTVV.

V usage is TRBV6-5 and J usage is TRBJ1-4, with D perhaps TRBD1 (6 bases). V was cut by 6 bases and J by 3 bases, with 11 bases left in between. Germline CDR1 MNHEY, CDR2 SVGAGI. The CDR3 loop spans 14 amino acids. Here the CDR3 DNA reads TGTGCCAGCAGAACAGGGCCGGCTAATGAAAAACTGTTTTTT. Translating gives CASRTGPANEKLFF.

DNA of the CDR3: TGTGCCAGCAGAAAACCGGGACAGGGGAACTATGGCTACACCTTC. Encoded protein: CASRKPGQGNYGYTF. The V and J genes are TRBV27 and TRBJ1-2; 10 bases line up with TRBD1. Germline V lookup: CDR1 MNHEY, CDR2 SMNVEV (reference sequence). CDR3 length: 15 residues. Trimming removed 6 bases from V and 2 bases from J; junction bases left unmatched: 6.

The V call is TRBV19, the J call TRBJ1-2; TRBD1 matches 9 bases. The CDR3 loop spans 15 amino acids. The germline CDR1 and CDR2 sequences are LNHDA and SQIVND (reference sequence). V lost 3 bases and J lost 4; bases outside the gene matches: 6. The CDR3 loop is CASSMGQGGGYGYTF. The CDR3 region has the DNA TGTGCCAGTAGTATGGGACAGGGAGGAGGCTATGGCTACACCTTC.

The V and J genes are TRBV5-1 and TRBJ2-7, with TRBD1 matching 7 bases. CDR1 SGHRS and CDR2 YFSETQ come from the germline V gene. CDR3 length equals 13 residues. Trimming removed 4 bases from V and 4 bases from J; junction bases left unmatched: 5. CDR3 coding DNA: TGCGCCAGCAGCCGACAGGGTTCGTACGAGCAGTACTTC. Protein sequence: CASSRQGSYEQYF.

This chain links TRBV29-1 with TRBJ2-7, with TRBD1 matching 9 bases. V was clipped by 1 base and J by 4 bases; unmatched bases: 17. The CDR3 loop spans 18 amino acids. Germline assignment: CDR1 SQVTM and CDR2 ANQGSEA. This chain's CDR3 is CSVEGWVGSGTGIYEQYF. The CDR3 DNA reads as TGCAGCGTTGAAGGTTGGGTGGGTTCCGGGACAGGGATATACGAGCAGTACTTC.

The sample holds one count of this clone. The rearrangement links TRBV6-1 to TRBJ2-2; TRBD1 might be the D (5 bases). V lost 9 bases and J 4 bases, leaving 12 bases between the germline ends. CDR1 is MNHNS and CDR2 is SASEGT in the germline V gene. CDR3 size: 13 residues. The CDR3 DNA is TGTGCCAGACAGGACATCCTCACCGGGGAGCTGTTTTTT. Its protein is CARQDILTGELFF.

The chain has TRBV4-2 and TRBJ2-3, with 10 nucleotides matching TRBD2. The CDR3 contains 17 residues. V lost 4 bases and J lost 2; bases outside the gene matches: 9. Germline V lookup: CDR1 LGHNA, CDR2 YNFKEQ. The CDR3 here is CASSRLDSGRFTDTQYF. CDR3 nucleotides: TGTGCCAGCAGCCGATTAGATAGCGGGAGGTTCACAGATACGCAGTATTTT.

J is TRBJ1-4 and V is TRBV6-1, with unresolved D. In germline, CDR1 is MNHNS, CDR2 SASEGT. CDR3 length: 13 residues. With 7 bases removed from V and 10 bases from J, the gap between germline ends came to 16 bases. CDR3 sequence (DNA): TGTGCCAGCACCAAGGCCGACACCTCAAAACTGTTTTTT. This gives the protein CASTKADTSKLFF.

The J gene is TRBJ1-1, the V gene TRBV6-1, with 8 nucleotides matching TRBD1. CDR1 and CDR2 (germline): MNHNS, SASEGT. CDR3 length: 14 residues. J gave up 5 bases and V 7 bases, and 9 bases lay outside the gene matches. The CDR3 nucleotides are TGTGCCAGCAATAGACAGGGGCTGTGGACTGAAGCTTTCTTT. Translated: CASNRQGLWTEAFF.